The TCR beta chain under discussion was sequenced for a study of cytomegalovirus exposure and HLA in healthy donors (dated by TCRdb to 2017 to 2019). About the study as a whole: An earlier analysis of 587 of the donors reported about 290 Gb of sequence data and around 110 million unique TCR beta sequences from 150 million to 200 million T cells. On average, approximately 250,000 unique TCR beta nucleotide sequences were sequenced per donor among fewer than 500 genotyped donors of the cohort, with 15% to 20% of those sequences being non-productive. High-throughput TCR immunosequencing, statistical association of individual TCRs with disease status, and machine learning were combined to predict cytomegalovirus infection status. An earlier analysis of a few hundred of the donors applied high-throughput TCR beta sequencing to assess whether each TCR beta V gene segment acted as functional or pseudogenic. The number of typed donors differed by locus: roughly 620-630 for A, B, C, DRB1 and DQB1; approximately 530 for DQA1; around 610 for DPA1; and about 450 for DPB1. Genome-wide SNP genotypes for about 60% of the roughly 700 donors were used in a later genetic analysis, which treated that subset as a discovery cohort. A separate validation cohort of approximately 130 different subjects was used in addition to the approximately 640-subject first cohort. The aim of the study was to test whether cataloging public T cell receptors could identify signatures of past pathogen exposure. Of the 300 to 500 genotyped donors, 75% to 85% were placed in the genetic ancestry cluster associated with self-reported Caucasian donors. HLA typing included class I and class II loci at four-digit resolution. Alongside the repertoire data, information on donor age, sex, ethnicity and CMV serostatus was compiled. To study patterns of TCR occurrence, a later analysis re-analyzed previously published TCR beta repertoires from around 700 donors and added high-resolution HLA genotyping. All discovery cohort repertoires had been generated on a single sequencing platform. Because of strong linkage in the cohort, five DR-DQ haplotypes were treated as single units for association and clustering. The T cell repertoires of several hundred subjects were profiled by immunosequencing and related to cytomegalovirus serostatus. About 330 gigabases of sequencing data and roughly 80 million unique TCR sequences made up an early release that covered several hundred HLA-typed donors. Rather than drawing on any new phenotypic data, the later analysis identified candidate immune exposures from TCR beta sequences and the way those sequences occurred across donors.

Study-wide findings and limitations: In a later genetic analysis, fewer N-insertions in productive TCRs were reported among donors in an Asian-associated ancestry cluster than the roughly 700-donor mean. The classifier was reported to diagnose cytomegalovirus status with high specificity and sensitivity in both the original and validation cohorts. A later analysis reported that several top co-occurrence clusters appeared linked to parvovirus B19, influenza, CMV and Epstein-Barr virus. Correlated functional status among segregating V segments might be attributable to linkage disequilibrium, but an unknown experimental factor could not be ruled out. The sequencing pipeline was judged likely to have produced a cluster of highly shared sequence variants as a technical artifact. Most CMV-associated TCR beta chains appeared to be HLA-restricted in a later analysis, and the HLA associations seemed to be driven largely by CMV exposure. Presence/absence analyses assumed roughly uniform sequencing depth across donors, an assumption that may not hold. Broadly in line with IMGT annotations, most TCR beta V segments showed up in productive rearrangements about 90% or about 30% of the time in an earlier analysis of 587 of the donors. Only TCR beta chains were sequenced in this cohort, and the absence of alpha or paired-chain data limited detectable features. The earlier analysis of approximately 540 of the donors excluded roughly 16 rarely observed V segments, including chromosome 9 orphons, because counts were too low. A further reported finding was that TCR beta sequences accurately predicted the HLA-A and HLA-B alleles for most subjects in the first cohort. The study gave a list of more than 150 TCR beta chains associated with cytomegalovirus. Most TCR sequences were observed very rarely across donors, whereas some public TCRs were present in many individuals. Strong co-occurrence of HLA alleles, especially DR and DQ, made assigning TCR associations to individual alleles difficult. The only immune exposure information available for the cohort was CMV serostatus. A later genetic analysis associated a missense DCLRE1C variant with V-gene and J-gene trimming of TCR beta chains, and an independent cohort replicated the association. The 87-base-pair reads could not distinguish some IMGT-functional V segments, including TRBV6-2 and TRBV6-3, so those segments were excluded. Three of the identified cytomegalovirus-associated TCR beta chains were confirmed in vitro to be specific for cytomegalovirus antigens. According to the authors, the approach could potentially be generalized to other disease states and immunological phenotypes. Because some donors lacked HLA typing at each locus, the association tests relied only on the typed subset. Compared with equally common non-associated chains, HLA-associated TCR beta chains in a later analysis were more clonally expanded and had lower generation probabilities. In a later analysis, the rate of TCR association differed among HLA loci, with DRB1 alleles having the most associated TCRs and HLA-C alleles having the fewest. A later analysis associated about 16,000 TCR beta sequences with specific HLA alleles at a false discovery rate of 0.05.

This clone was observed a handful of times. The specificity of this receptor is unknown. Base quality data are lacking; no much larger clone is found one base away. The germline V and J ends show losses of 2 bases and 10 bases respectively, and no gene match explains 8 bases of the junction. Including the terminal cysteine and phenylalanine, the CDR3 comprises 13 residues. Only the CDR3 DNA stays, 39 bases, in frame from base 1. CDR1 SGHRS and CDR2 YFSETQ are derived from the germline V gene. In total, roughly 710 healthy bone marrow donors made up the cohort. All cohort members were sampled while nominally healthy, although unrecorded immune exposures were likely present. The donor was CMV seropositive and belonged to the group of around 300 seropositive cohort members. A peripheral blood sample was collected from each donor, and TCR beta sequencing was performed on peripheral blood mononuclear cells. The Qiagen DNeasy Blood Extraction Kit was used to extract genomic DNA from the blood cell samples.

The library was obtained by the immunoSEQ multiplex PCR assay. The multiplex PCR relied on a mix of 60 forward primers for TCR Vbeta segments and 13 reverse primers for TCR Jbeta segments. Amplification of the CDR3 region of rearranged TCR beta genes was performed with a multiplex PCR assay on genomic DNA. Amplified TCR beta libraries were sequenced as 87-base-pair reads on the Illumina HiSeq System. As for the authors' bioinformatics: In a later analysis, 77 million or so unique TCR beta chains were counted across the roughly 670 repertoires, and roughly 10 million of these chains were shared by at least two donors. A nearest-neighbor algorithm error-corrected the raw reads and collapsed the reads into unique sequences, merging closely related sequences to remove PCR and sequencing errors. CDR3 sequences were aligned to IMGT reference sequences to assign V, D and J gene segments. For a sequence to be retained, at least a six-nucleotide match to both a V gene segment and a J gene segment was required. A rearrangement counted as productive if the CDR3 had no stop codons and remained in frame with V and J, and every other rearrangement counted as non-productive. CDR3 was defined according to IMGT convention as the region running from the second conserved V-encoded cysteine to the conserved J-encoded phenylalanine. In an earlier analysis of 550 to 650 of the donors, sequences lacking an unambiguous match to a single V gene segment were excluded. In an earlier analysis of approximately 610 of the donors, V segments were called functional above 56.7% productive rearrangements and were called segregating when the between-donor standard deviation exceeded 5%. A statistical classification framework was built to diagnose cytomegalovirus status from the catalog of TCR beta chain sequences. V and J gene assignment, in a later analysis, came from comparing TCR nucleotide sequences with IMGT/GENE-DB human TR gene sequences. In a later analysis, CDR3 sequences and most-parsimonious VDJ recombination scenarios were assigned using the TCRdist pipeline. In a later analysis, each TCR beta chain was defined by its CDR3 amino acid sequence together with its V-gene family, and reads lacking a unique V-gene family were excluded. In a later analysis, several hundred highly shared, low-generation-probability nucleotide sequences were removed to address suspected cross-contamination and a sequencing artifact. In a later analysis, a clonal expansion index was calculated for each public chain from normalized within-repertoire ranks of inferred template counts. A later analysis computed generation probabilities with a VDJ recombination model fitted to out-of-frame rearrangements, and checked the results against IGoR. In a later analysis, TCR-TCR, TCR-HLA and TCR-CMV co-occurrence was scored with hypergeometric tests, and a repertoire-size bias correction was applied to TCR pairs. False discovery rates were estimated in a later analysis by permuting HLA or CMV assignments 20 times. In a later analysis, co-occurring TCRs were grouped with DBSCAN, and TCRdist sequence similarity was added when clustering was performed within HLA-allele-positive subsets. Repertoires with fewer than 30,000 or more than 120,000 public chains were left out of co-occurrence clustering, as were about 5 repertoires with anomalous nucleotide sharing. The source is immuneACCESS, and TCRdb retained only in-frame sequences with V and J called. Part of the clones is not carried over; for the studies checked, unresolved V genes explain less than half of this, and the remainder is unexplained. The V and J calls and clone size were taken over from that table, and D and trimming were inferred from the DNA. A total of about 140,000 clones appear in this sample, around 68% of them only once. Of the sample, about 10% falls within the top ten clones.

The TCR was taken from a man younger than 40 in good health and CMV-seropositive. The material sequenced was PBMCs. The receptor chain draws on TRBV5-1 and TRBJ1-2, with TRBD1 identical over 7 junction bases. The DNA reads as follows: TGCGCCAGCAGCTTCCGGACAGGTACGGCCTACACCTTC. This is translated as CASSFRTGTAYTF.